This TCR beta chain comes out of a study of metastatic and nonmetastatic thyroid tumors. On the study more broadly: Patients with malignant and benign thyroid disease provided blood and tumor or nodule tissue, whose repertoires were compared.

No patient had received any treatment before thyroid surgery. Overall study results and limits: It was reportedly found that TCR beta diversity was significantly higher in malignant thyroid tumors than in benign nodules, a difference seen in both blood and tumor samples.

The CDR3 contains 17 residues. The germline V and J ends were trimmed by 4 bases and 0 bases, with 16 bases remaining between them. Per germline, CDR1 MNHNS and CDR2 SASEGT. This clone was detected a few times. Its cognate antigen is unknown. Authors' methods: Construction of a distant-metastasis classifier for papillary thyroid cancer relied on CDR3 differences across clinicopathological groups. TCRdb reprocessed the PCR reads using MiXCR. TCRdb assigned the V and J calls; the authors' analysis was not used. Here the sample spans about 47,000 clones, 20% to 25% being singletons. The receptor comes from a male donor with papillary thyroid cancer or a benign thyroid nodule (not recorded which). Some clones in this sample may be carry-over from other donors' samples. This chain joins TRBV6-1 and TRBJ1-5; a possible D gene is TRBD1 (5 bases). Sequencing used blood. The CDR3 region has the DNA TGTGCCAGCAGTGGGGGCCCGGGGGTGGTTAGCAATCAGCCCCAGCATTTT. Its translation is CASSGGPGVVSNQPQHF.